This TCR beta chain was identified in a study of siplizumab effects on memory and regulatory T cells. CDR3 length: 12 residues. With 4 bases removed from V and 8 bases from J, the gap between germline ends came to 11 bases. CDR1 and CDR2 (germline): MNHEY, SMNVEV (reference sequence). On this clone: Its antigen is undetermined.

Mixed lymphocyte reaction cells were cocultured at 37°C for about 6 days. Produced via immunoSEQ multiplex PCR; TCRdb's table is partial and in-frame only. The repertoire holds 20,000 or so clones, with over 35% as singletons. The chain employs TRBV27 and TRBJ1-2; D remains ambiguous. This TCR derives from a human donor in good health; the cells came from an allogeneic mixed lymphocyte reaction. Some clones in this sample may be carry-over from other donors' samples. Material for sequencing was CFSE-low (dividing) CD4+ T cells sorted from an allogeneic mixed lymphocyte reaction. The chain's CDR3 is CASSSGPGGYTF. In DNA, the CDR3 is TGTGCCAGCAGTTCTGGACCGGGGGGCTACACCTTC.